These 2 T cell receptor beta chains originate from one sample sequenced in a study of follicular helper T cells after annual influenza vaccination. Time point in this sample: 2015-2016 season, 7 days after influenza vaccination. The table came from immunoSEQ multiplex PCR; TCRdb's copy has only in-frame clones and leaves some out. This sample has over 8,500 clones, with approximately 85% found just once. The specimen was CXCR5+ CD38- circulating T follicular helper cells from blood, collected 7 days after influenza vaccination. Subset described: circulating Tfh, non-naive CD4+CXCR5+PD-1+ (ICOS+CD38+ or ICOS-CD38-). All receptors come from an adult who received the influenza vaccine.

V gene TRBV6-1 combines with J gene TRBJ2-1, with 12 bases identical to TRBD2. The CDR3 loop spans 14 amino acids. CDR1 is MNHNS, CDR2 SASEGT, per germline. The trim removed 7 bases at V and 9 bases at J, leaving 7 bases unmatched. The CDR3 loop is CASTTSGGPGEQFF. For the CDR3, the DNA is TGTGCCAGCACCACTAGCGGGGGGCCCGGTGAGCAGTTCTTC.

The J gene is TRBJ2-3, the V gene TRBV14; weak D call: TRBD2 (6 bases). Germline V gives CDR1 SGHDN, CDR2 FVKESK. This CDR3 spans 16 amino acids. V was cut by 3 bases and J by 3 bases, with 16 bases left in between. DNA of the CDR3: TGTGCCAGCAGCCAGAAACCGGGACTCATTACAGATACGCAGTATTTT. This sequence encodes CASSQKPGLITDTQYF.